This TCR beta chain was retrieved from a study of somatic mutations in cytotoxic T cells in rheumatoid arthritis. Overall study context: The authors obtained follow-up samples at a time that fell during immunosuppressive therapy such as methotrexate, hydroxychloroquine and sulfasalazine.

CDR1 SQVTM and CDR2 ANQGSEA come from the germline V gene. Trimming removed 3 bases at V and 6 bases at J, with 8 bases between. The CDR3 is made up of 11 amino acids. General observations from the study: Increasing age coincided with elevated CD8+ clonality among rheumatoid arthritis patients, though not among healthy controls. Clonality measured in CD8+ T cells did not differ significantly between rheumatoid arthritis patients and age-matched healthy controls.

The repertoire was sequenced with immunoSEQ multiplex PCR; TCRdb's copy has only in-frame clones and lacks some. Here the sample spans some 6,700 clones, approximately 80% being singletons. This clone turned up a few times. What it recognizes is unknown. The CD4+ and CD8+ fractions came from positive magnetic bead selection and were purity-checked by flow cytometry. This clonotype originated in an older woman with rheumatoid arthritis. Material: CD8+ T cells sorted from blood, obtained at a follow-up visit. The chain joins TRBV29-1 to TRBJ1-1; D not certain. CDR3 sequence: CSVDSGPEAFF. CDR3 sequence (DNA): TGCAGCGTTGACAGTGGCCCTGAAGCTTTCTTT.